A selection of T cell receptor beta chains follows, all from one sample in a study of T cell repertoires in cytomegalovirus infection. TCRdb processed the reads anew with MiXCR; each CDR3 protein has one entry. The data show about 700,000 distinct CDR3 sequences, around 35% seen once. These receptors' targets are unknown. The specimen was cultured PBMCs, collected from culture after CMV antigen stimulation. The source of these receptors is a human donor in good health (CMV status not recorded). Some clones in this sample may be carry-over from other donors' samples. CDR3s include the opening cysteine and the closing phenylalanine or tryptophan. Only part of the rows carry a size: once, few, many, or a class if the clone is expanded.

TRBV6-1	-	CASSEMGTNEKLFF
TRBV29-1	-	CSGSQGNTIYF
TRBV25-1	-	CATGDPHGRGNLGEQYF
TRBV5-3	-	CASSFGAALSPTDTQYF
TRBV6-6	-	CASSYGGTTNEKLFF
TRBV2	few	CASSAIAAWDTQYF
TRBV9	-	CASSVSNLRPDNEQFF
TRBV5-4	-	CASSPKGPNNEQFF
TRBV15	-	CATSGTSDPDTQYF
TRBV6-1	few	CASSRGPYGYTF
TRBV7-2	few	CASSRTPNYEQYF